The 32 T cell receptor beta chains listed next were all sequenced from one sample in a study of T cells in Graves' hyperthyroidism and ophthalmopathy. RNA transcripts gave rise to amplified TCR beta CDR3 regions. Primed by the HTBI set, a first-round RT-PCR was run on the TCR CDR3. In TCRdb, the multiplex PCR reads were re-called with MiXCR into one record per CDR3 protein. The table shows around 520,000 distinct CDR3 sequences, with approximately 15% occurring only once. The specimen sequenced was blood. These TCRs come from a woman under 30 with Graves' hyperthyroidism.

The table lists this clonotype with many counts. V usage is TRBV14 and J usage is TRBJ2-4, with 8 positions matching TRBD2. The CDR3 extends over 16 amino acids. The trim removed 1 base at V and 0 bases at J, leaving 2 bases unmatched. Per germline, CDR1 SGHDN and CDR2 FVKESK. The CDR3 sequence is CASSQAAGGAKNIQYF. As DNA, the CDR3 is TGTGCCAGCAGCCAAGCGGCGGGAGGAGCCAAAAACATTCAGTACTTC. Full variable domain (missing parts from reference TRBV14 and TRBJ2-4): EAGVTQFPSHSVIEKGQTVTLRCDPISGHDNLYWYRRVMGKEIKFLLHFVKESKQDESGMPNNRFLAERTGGTYSTLKVQPAELEDSGVYFCASSQAAGGAKNIQYFGAGTRLSVL.

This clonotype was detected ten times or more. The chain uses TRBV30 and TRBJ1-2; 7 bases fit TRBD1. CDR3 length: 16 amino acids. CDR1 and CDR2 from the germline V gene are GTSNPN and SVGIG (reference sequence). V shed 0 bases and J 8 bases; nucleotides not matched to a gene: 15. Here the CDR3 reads CAWSVLFRSGGKGYTF. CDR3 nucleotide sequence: TGTGCCTGGAGTGTACTTTTCCGGTCAGGGGGGAAAGGCTACACCTTC.

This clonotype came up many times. CDR3 bases: TGTGCCAGCAGCCTCATGACCCTAGCGGACGGGGAGCTGTTTTTT. Translating gives CASSLMTLADGELFF. This chain uses TRBV13 with TRBJ2-2; 7 positions agree with TRBD2. Losses at the gene ends were 5 bases for V and 7 bases for J; bases not matched to a gene: 10. The germline CDR1 and CDR2 sequences are PRHDT and FYEKMQ (reference sequence). The CDR3 runs to 15 residues.

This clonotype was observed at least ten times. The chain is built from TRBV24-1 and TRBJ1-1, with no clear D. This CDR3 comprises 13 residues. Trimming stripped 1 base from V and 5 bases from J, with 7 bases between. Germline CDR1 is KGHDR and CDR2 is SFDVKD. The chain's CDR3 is CATSDLRFTEAFF. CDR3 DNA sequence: TGTGCCACCAGTGATTTACGATTTACTGAAGCTTTCTTT.

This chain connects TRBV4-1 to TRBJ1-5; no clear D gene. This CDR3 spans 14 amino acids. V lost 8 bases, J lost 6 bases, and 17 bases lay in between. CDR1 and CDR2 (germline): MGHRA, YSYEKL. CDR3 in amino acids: CASRPAGQTQPQHF. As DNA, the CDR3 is TGCGCCAGCCGCCCAGCCGGCCAGACTCAGCCCCAGCATTTT.

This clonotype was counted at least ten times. DNA of the CDR3: TGTGCCTGGATGGGACTAGCGATGAGCTCCTACAATGAGCAGTTCTTC. It encodes CAWMGLAMSSYNEQFF. This chain uses TRBV30 with TRBJ2-1; 10 bases are shared with TRBD2. The CDR3 is 16 residues long. Germline assignment: CDR1 GTSNPN and CDR2 SVGIG (reference sequence). Losses at the gene ends were 4 bases for V and 0 bases for J; bases not matched to a gene: 6. Full variable domain (missing parts from reference TRBV30 and TRBJ2-1): SQTIHQWPATLVQPVGSPLSLECTVEGTSNPNLYWYRQAAGRGLQLLFYSVGIGQISSEVPQNLSASRPQDRQFILSSKKLLLSDSGFYLCAWMGLAMSSYNEQFFGPGTRLTVL.

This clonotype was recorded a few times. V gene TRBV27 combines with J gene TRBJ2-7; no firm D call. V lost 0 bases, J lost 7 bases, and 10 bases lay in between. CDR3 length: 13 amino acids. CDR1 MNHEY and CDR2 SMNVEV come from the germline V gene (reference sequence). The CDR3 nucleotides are TGTGCCAGCAGTTTATCAGGAAGGTTGGAGCAGTACTTC. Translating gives CASSLSGRLEQYF.

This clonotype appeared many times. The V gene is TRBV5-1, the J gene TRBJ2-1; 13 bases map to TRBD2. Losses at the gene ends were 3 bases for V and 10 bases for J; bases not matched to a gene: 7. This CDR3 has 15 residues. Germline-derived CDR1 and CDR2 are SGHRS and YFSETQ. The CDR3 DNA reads TGCGCCAGCAGCTCAGGACTAGCGGGAGTGGGAGAGCAGTTCTTC. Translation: CASSSGLAGVGEQFF.

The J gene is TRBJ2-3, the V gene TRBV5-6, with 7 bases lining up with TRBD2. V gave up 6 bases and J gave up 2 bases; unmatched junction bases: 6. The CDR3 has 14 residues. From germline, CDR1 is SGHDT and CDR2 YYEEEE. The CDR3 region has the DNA TGTGCCAGCACTTCCGGGACTACCACAGATACGCAGTATTTT. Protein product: CASTSGTTTDTQYF.

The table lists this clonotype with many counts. The CDR3 coding sequence is TGCGCCAGCAGCGTCGGTGGCGGTCTAGGGGGTTACAATGAGCAGTTCTTC. This sequence encodes CASSVGGGLGGYNEQFF. The rearrangement links TRBV4-1 to TRBJ2-1; D possibly corresponds to TRBD1 (6 bases). The CDR3 has 17 amino acids. V lost 5 bases to trimming and J lost 4 bases, with 21 bases between them. Germline CDR1 MGHRA, CDR2 YSYEKL.

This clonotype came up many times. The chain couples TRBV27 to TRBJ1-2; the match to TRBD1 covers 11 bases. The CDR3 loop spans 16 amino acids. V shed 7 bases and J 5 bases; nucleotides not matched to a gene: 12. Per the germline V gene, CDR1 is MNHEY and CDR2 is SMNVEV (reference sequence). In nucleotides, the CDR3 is TGTGCCAGCAATTCCCTGGGGACAGGGGGTGAATATGGCTACACCTTC. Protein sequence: CASNSLGTGGEYGYTF.

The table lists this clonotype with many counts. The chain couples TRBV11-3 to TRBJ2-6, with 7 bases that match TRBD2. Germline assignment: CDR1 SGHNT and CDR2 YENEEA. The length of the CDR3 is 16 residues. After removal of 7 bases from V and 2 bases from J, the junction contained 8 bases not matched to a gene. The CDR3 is CASTKLSGTGANVLTF. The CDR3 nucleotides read TGTGCCAGCACCAAACTCAGCGGGACTGGGGCCAACGTCCTGACTTTC. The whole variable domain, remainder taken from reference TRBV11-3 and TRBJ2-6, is EAGVVQSPRYKIIEKKQPVAFWCNPISGHNTLYWYLQNLGQGPELLIRYENEEAVDDSQLPKDRFSAERLKGVDSTLKIQPAELGDSAVYLCASTKLSGTGANVLTFGAGSRLTVL.

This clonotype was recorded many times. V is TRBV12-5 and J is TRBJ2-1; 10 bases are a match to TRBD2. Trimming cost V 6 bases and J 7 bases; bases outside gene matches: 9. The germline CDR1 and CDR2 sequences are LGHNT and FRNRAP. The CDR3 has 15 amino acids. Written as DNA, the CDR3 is TGTGCTAGTGGCCTTCTAGCGGGAGTTTTTAATGAGCAGTTCTTC. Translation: CASGLLAGVFNEQFF.

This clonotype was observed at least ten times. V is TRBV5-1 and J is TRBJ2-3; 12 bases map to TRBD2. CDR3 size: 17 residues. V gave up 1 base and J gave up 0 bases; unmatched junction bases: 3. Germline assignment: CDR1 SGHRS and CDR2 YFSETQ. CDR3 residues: CASSLRTSGTSTDTQYF. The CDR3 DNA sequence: TGCGCCAGCAGCTTGAGGACTAGCGGGACCAGCACAGATACGCAGTATTTT.

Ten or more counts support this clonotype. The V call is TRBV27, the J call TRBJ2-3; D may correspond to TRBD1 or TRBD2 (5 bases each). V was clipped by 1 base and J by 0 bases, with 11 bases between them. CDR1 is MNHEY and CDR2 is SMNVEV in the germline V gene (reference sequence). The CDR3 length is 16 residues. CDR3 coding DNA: TGTGCCAGCAGTTTATTAGTCCGGGACAGCACAGATACGCAGTATTTT. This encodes CASSLLVRDSTDTQYF.

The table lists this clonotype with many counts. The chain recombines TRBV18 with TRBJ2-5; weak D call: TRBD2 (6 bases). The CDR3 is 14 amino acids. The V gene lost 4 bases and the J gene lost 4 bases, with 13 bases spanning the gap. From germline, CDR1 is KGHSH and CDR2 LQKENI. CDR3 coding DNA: TGTGCCAGCTCACAATTCGGGCGGGGAGAGACCCAGTACTTC. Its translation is CASSQFGRGETQYF.

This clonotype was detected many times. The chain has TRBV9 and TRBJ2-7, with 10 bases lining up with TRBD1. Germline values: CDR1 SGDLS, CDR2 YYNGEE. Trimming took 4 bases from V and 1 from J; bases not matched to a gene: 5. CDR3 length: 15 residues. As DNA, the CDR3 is TGTGCCAGCAGCACCGGACAGGGGGTTTCCTACGAGCAGTACTTC. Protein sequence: CASSTGQGVSYEQYF.

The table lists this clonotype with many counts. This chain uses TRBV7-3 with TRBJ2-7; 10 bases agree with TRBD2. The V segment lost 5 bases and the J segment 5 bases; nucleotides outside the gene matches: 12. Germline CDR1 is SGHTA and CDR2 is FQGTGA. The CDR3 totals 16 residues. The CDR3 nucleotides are TGTGCCAGCAGCCCCACAGGGGCTAGCGGGAGCCACGAGCAGTACTTC. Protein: CASSPTGASGSHEQYF.

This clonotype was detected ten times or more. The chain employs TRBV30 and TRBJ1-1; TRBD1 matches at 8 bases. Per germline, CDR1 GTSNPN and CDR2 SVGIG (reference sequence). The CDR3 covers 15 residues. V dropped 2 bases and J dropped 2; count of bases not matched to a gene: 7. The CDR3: CAWSPGDRGNTEAFF. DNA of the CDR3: TGTGCCTGGAGTCCAGGAGACAGGGGCAACACTGAAGCTTTCTTT.

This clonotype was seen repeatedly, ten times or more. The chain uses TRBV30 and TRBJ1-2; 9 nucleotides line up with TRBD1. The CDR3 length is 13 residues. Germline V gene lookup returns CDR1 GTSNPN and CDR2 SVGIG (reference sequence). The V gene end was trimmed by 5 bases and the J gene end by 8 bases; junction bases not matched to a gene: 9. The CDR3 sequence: CAWAVDRGEGYTF. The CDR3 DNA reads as TGTGCCTGGGCCGTTGACAGGGGGGAAGGCTACACCTTC.

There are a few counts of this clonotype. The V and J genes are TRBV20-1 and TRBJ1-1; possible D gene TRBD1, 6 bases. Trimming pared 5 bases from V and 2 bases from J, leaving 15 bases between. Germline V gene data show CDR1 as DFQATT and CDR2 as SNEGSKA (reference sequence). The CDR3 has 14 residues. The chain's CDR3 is CSAGLDRRNTEAFF. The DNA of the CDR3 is TGCAGTGCTGGCCTCGACAGGAGAAACACTGAAGCTTTCTTT.

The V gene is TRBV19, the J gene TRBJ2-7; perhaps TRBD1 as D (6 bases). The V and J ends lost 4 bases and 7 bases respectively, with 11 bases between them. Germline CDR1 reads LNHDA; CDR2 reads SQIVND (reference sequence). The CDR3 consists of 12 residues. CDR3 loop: CASSNREGEQYF. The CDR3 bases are TGTGCCAGTAGTAACAGGGAAGGTGAGCAGTACTTC. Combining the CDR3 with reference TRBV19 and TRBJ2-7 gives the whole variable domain DGGITQSPKYLFRKEGQNVTLSCEQNLNHDAMYWYRQDPGQGLRLIYYSQIVNDFQKGDIAEGYSVSREKKESFPLTVTSAQKNPTAFYLCASSNREGEQYFGPGTRLTVT.

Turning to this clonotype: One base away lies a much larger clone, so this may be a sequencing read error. The CDR3 here is CSVEDRRVPPYGYTF. The CDR3 DNA follows: TGCAGCGTTGAAGATCGTAGGGTCCCTCCCTATGGCTACACCTTC. V gene TRBV29-1 combines with J gene TRBJ1-2, with D hard to call. V lost 0 bases and J 4 bases, leaving 15 bases between the germline ends. The CDR3 is 15 residues long. Germline V CDR1 and CDR2: SQVTM, ANQGSEA.

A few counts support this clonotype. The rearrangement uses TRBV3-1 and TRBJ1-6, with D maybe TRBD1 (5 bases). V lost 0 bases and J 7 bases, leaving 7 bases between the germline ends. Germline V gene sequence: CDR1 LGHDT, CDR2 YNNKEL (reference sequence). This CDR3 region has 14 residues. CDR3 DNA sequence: TGTGCCAGCAGCCAAGATTGGGGGAATTCACCCCTCCACTTT. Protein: CASSQDWGNSPLHF.

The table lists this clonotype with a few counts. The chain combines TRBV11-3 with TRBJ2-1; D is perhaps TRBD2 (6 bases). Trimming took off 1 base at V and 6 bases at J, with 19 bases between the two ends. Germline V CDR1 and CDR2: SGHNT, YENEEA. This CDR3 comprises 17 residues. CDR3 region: CASSLGRGGRRANEQFF. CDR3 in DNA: TGTGCCAGCAGCTTAGGGAGGGGCGGGCGGAGGGCCAATGAGCAGTTCTTC.

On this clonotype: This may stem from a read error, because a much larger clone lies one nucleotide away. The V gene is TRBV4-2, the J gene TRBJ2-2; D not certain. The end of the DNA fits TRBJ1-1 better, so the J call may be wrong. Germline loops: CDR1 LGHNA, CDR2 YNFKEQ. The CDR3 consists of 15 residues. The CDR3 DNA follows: TGTGCCAGCAGCCAAGATACCACTTTAAACACTGGAGCTTTCTTT. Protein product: CASSQDTTLNTGAFF.

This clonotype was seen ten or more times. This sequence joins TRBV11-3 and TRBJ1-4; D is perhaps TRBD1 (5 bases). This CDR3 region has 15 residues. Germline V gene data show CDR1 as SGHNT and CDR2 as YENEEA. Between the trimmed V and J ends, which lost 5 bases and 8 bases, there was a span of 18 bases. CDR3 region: CASSPRRGLGEKLFF. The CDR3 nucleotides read TGTGCCAGCAGCCCACGGAGGGGATTGGGAGAAAAACTGTTTTTT. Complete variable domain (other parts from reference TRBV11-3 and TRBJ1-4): EAGVVQSPRYKIIEKKQPVAFWCNPISGHNTLYWYLQNLGQGPELLIRYENEEAVDDSQLPKDRFSAERLKGVDSTLKIQPAELGDSAVYLCASSPRRGLGEKLFFGSGTQLSVL.

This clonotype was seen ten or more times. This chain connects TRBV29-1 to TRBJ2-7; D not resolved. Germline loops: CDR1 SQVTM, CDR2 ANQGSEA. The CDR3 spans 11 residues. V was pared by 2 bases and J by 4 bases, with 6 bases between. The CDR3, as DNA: TGCAGCGTTGAAATTTCGTACGAGCAGTACTTC. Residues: CSVEISYEQYF.

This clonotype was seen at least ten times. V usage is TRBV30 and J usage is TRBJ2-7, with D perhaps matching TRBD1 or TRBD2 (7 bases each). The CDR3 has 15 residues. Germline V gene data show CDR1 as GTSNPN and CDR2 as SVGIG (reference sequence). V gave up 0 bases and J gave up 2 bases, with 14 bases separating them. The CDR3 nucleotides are TGTGCCTGGAGTGTATCCAGGGGGACTACCTACGAGCAGTACTTC. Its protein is CAWSVSRGTTYEQYF.

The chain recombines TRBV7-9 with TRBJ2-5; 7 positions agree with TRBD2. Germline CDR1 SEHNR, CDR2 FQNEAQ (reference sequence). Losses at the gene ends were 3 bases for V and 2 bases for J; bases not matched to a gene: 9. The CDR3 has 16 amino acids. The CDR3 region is CASSLGLLAPQETQYF. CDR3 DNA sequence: TGTGCCAGCAGCTTGGGATTACTAGCGCCACAAGAGACCCAGTACTTC.

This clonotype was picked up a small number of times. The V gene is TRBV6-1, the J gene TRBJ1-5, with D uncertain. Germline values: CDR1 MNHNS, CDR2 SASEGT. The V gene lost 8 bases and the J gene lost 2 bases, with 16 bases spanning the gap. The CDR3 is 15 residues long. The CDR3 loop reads CASGMEARGNQPQHF. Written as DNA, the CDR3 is TGTGCCAGCGGGATGGAGGCGCGGGGCAATCAGCCCCAGCATTTT.

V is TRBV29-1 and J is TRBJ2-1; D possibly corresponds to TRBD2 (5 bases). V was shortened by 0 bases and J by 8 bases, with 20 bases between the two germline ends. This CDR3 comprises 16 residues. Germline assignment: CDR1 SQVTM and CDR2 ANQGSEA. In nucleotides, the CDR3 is TGCAGCGTTGAAGATCGGGCTAGCTTGAGTGGTGATGAGCAGTTCTTC. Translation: CSVEDRASLSGDEQFF.